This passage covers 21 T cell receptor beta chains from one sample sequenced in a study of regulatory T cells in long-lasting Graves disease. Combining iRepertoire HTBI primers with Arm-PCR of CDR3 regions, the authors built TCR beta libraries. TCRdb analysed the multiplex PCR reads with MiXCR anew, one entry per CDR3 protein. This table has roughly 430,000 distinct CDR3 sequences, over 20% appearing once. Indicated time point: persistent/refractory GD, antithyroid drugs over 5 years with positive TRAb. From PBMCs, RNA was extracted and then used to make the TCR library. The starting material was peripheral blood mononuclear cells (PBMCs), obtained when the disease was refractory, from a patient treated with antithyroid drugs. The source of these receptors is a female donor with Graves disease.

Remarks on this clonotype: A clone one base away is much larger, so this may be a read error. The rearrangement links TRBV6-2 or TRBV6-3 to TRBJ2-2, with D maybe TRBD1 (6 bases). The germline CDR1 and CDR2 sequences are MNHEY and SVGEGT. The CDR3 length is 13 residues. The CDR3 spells CASSGVPTGKLFF. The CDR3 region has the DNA TGTGCCAGTTCAGGGGTTCCAACCGGGAAGCTGTTTTTT.

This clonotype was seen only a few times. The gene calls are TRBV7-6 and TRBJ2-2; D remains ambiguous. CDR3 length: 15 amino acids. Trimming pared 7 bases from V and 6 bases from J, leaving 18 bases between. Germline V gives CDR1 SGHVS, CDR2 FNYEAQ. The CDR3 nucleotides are TGTGCCAGCACCACAATTGAGGCGTTGGCCGGGGAGCTGTTTTTT. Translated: CASTTIEALAGELFF.

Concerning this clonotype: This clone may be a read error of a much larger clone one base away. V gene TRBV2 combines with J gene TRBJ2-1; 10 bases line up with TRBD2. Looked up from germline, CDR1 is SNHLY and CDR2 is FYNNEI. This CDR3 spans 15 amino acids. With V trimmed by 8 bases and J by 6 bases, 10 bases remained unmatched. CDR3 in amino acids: CASGDTSGALNEQFF. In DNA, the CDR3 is TGTGCCAGCGGCGATACTAGCGGGGCCCTCAATGAGCAGTTCTTC.

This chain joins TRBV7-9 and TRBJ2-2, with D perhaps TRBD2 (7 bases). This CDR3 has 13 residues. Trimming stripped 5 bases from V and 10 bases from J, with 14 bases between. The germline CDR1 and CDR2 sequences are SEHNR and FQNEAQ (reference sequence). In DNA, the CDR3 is TGTGCCAGCAGCCCCAAAGGGGGGGTGGAGCTGTTTTTT. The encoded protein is CASSPKGGVELFF. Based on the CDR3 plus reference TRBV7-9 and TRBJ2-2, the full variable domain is DTGVSQNPRHKITKRGQNVTFRCDPISEHNRLYWYRQTLGQGPEFLTYFQNEAQLEKSRLLSDRFSAERPKGSFSTLEIQRTEQGDSAMYLCASSPKGGVELFFGEGSRLTVL.

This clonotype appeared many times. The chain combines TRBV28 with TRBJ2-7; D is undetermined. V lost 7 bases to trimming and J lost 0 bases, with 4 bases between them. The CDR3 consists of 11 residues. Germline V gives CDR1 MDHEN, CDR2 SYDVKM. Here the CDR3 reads CASKSSYEQYF. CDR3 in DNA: TGTGCCAGCAAAAGCTCCTACGAGCAGTACTTC. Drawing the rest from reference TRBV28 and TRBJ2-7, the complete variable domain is DVKVTQSSRYLVKRTGEKVFLECVQDMDHENMFWYRQDPGLGLRLIYFSYDVKMKEKGDIPEGYSVSREKKERFSLILESASTNQTSMYLCASKSSYEQYFGPGTRLTVT.

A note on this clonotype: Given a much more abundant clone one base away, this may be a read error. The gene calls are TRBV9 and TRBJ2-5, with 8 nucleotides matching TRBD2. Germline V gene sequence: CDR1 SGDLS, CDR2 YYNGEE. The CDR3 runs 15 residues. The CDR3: CASSTQTSEQETLYF. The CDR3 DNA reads TGTGCCAGCAGCACCCAGACTAGCGAGCAAGAGACCCTGTACTTC. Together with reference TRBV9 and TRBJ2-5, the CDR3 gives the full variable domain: DSGVTQTPKHLITATGQRVTLRCSPRSGDLSVYWYQQSLDQGLQFLIQYYNGEERAKGNILERFSAQQFPDLHSELNLSSLELGDSALYFCASSTQTSEQETLYFGPGTRLLVL.

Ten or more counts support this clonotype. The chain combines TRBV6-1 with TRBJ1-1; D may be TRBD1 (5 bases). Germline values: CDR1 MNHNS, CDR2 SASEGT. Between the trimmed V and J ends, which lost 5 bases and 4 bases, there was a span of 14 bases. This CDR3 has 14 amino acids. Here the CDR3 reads CASSLGGLGTEAFF. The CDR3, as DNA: TGTGCCAGCAGTCTTGGGGGTCTCGGCACTGAAGCTTTCTTT.

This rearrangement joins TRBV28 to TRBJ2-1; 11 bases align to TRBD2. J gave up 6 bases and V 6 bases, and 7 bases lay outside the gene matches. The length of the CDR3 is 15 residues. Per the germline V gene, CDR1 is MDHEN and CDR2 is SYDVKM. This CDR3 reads CASSPLAGGINEQFF. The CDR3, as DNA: TGTGCCAGCAGCCCTCTAGCGGGAGGCATCAATGAGCAGTTCTTC.

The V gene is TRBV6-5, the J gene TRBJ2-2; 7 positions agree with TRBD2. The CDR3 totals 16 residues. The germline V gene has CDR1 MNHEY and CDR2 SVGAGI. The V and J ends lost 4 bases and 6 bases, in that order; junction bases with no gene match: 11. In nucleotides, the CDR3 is TGTGCCAGCAGTTTCTACCAGGGACTAATCTCCGGGGAGCTGTTTTTT. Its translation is CASSFYQGLISGELFF.

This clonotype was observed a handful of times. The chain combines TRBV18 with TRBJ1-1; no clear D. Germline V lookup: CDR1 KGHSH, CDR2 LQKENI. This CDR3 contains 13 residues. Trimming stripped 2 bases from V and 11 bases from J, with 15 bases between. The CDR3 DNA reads TGTGCCAGCTCACCAACCAAAGTGACTCAGGCTTTCTTT. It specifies CASSPTKVTQAFF. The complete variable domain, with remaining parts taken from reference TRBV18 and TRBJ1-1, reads NAGVMQNPRHLVRRRGQEARLRCSPMKGHSHVYWYRQLPEEGLKFMVYLQKENIIDESGMPKERFSAEFPKEGPSILRIQQVVRGDSAAYFCASSPTKVTQAFFGQGTRLTVV.

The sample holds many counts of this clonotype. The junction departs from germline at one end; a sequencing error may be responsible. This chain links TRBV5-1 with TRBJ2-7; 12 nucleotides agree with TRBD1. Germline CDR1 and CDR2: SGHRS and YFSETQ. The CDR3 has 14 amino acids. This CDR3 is CASSPGTGGHEQYF. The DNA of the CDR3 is TGTGCCAGCAGTCCGGGGACAGGGGGCCACGAGCAGTACTTC.

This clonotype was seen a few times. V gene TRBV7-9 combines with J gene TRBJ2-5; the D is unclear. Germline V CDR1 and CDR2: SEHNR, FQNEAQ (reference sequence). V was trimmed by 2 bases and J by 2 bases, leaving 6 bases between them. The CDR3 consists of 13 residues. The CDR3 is CASSLKPQETQYF. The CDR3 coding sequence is TGTGCCAGCAGCTTAAAACCGCAAGAGACCCAGTACTTC.

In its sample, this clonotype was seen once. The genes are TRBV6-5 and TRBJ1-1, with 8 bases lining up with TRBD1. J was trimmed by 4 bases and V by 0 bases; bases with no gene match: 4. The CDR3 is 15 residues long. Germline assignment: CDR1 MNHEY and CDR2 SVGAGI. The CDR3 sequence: CASSYSLTGVTEAFF. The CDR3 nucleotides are TGTGCCAGCAGTTACTCGTTGACAGGGGTCACTGAAGCTTTCTTT.

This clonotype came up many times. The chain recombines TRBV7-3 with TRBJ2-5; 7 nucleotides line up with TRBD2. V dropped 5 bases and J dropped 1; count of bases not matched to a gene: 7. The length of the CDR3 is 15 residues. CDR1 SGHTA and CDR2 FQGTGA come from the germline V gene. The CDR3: CASSLQSGVQETQYF. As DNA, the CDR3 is TGTGCCAGCAGCCTCCAAAGCGGGGTCCAAGAGACCCAGTACTTC.

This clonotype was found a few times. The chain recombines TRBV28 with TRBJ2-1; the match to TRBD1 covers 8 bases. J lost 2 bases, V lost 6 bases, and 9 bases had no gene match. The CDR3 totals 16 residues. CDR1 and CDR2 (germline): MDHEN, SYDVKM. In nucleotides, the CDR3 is TGTGCCAGCAGGTCTCAGGGGGCGCGACCCTACAATGAGCAGTTCTTC. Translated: CASRSQGARPYNEQFF. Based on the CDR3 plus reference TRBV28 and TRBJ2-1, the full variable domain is DVKVTQSSRYLVKRTGEKVFLECVQDMDHENMFWYRQDPGLGLRLIYFSYDVKMKEKGDIPEGYSVSREKKERFSLILESASTNQTSMYLCASRSQGARPYNEQFFGPGTRLTVL.

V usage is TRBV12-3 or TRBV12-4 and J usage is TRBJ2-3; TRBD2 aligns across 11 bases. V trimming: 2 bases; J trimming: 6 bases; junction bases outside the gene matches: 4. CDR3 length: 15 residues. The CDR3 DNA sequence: TGTGCCAGCAGTTTAATGACTAGCGGGAAGGATACGCAGTATTTT. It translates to CASSLMTSGKDTQYF.

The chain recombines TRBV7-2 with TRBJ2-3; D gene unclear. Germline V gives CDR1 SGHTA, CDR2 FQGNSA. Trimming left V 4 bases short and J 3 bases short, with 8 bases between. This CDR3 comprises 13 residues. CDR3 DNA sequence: TGTGCCAGCAGCTCCCAAGTAACAGATACGCAGTATTTT. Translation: CASSSQVTDTQYF.

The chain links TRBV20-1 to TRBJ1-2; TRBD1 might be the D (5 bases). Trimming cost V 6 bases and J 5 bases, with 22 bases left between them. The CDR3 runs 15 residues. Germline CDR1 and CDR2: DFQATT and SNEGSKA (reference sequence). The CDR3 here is CSAGSRTSRIYGYTF. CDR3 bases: TGCAGTGCCGGTTCCCGGACAAGCCGTATTTATGGCTACACCTTC.

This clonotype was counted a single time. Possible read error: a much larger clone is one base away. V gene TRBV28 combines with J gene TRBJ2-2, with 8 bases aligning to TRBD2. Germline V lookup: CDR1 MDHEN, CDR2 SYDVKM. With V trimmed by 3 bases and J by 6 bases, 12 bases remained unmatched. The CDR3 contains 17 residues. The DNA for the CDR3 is TGTGCCAGCAGTTTCCTCCGGAGTAGCGGGACCGCCGGGGAGCTGTTTTTT. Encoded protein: CASSFLRSSGTAGELFF.

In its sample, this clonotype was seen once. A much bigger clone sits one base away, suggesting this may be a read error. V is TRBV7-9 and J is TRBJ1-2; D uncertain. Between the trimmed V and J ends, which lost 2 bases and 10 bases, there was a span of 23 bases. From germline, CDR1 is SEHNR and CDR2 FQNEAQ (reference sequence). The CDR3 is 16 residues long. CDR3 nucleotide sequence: TGTGCCAGCAGCTTATTACAGCAGAAGGAAAACTTCGACTACACCTTC. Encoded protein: CASSLLQQKENFDYTF.

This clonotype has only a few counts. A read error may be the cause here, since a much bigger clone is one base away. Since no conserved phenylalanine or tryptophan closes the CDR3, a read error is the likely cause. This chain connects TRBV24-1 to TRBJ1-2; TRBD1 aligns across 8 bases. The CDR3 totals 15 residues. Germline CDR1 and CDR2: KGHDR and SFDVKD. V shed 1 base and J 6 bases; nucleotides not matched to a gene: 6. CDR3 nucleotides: TGTGCCACCAGTGATTTCGGACAGGGAAGAGATGGCTACACCTCC. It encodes CATSDFGQGRDGYTS.